A single sample gave rise to the 14 T cell receptor beta chains below, sequenced in a study of tumor and adjacent non-tumor tissue in lung cancer. The template was RNA from unsorted bulk tissue. A modified ARM-PCR protocol with three rounds of nested PCR amplified TCRbeta. TCRdb passed the multiplex PCR reads through MiXCR, listing each CDR3 protein once. The sample lists 71,000 or so distinct CDR3 sequences; 80% to 85% were seen once. What was sequenced was lung tumor tissue. The receptor set was obtained from a woman between 50 and 59 years old with non-small cell lung cancer.

As concerns this clonotype: The junction departs from germline at one end; a sequencing error may be responsible. This chain uses TRBV11-2 with TRBJ2-7, with 7 bases identical to TRBD2. The CDR3 has 15 amino acids. Germline values: CDR1 SGHAT, CDR2 FQNNGV. The CDR3 protein is CSSSPWASGFYDQYF. CDR3 nucleotides: TGTTCCAGCAGCCCTTGGGCTAGCGGTTTCTACGATCAGTACTTC. Full variable domain (remainder filled in from reference TRBV11-2 and TRBJ2-7): EAGVAQSPRYKIIEKRQSVAFWCNPISGHATLYWYQQILGQGPKLLIQFQNNGVVDDSQLPKDRFSAERLKGVDSTLKIQPAKLEDSAVYLCSSSPWASGFYDQYFGPGTRLTVT.

A word on this clonotype: Compared with germline, one end of the junction differs, possibly owing to a read error. For the CDR3, the DNA is TGTGCCAGCAGTTTGACAGCCACGAACAGCGGGGAGCTGTTTTTT. Translated: CASSLTATNSGELFF. The V and J genes are TRBV11-3 and TRBJ2-2, with D maybe TRBD1 (5 bases). CDR3 length: 15 amino acids. The V gene's germline CDR1 is SGHNT and CDR2 YENEEA.

With respect to this clonotype: Mismatch with germline at one junction end may stem from a read error. CDR3 DNA: TGCAGCGTTGGTGAGGACACTGAAGCTTCCTTT. This codes for CSVGEDTEASF. J is TRBJ1-1 and V is TRBV29-1; D possibly corresponds to TRBD1 (5 bases). CDR1 and CDR2 from the germline V gene are SQVTM and ANQGSEA. The CDR3 is 11 amino acids.

As for this clonotype: An end of the junction does not agree with germline; a read error may underlie this. The chain employs TRBV14 and TRBJ2-7; D call uncertain. The length of the CDR3 is 14 residues. Per the germline V gene, CDR1 is SGHDN and CDR2 is FVKESK. CDR3 amino acids: CASSQEVGPYEQYF. In DNA form, the CDR3 reads TGTGCCAGCAGTCAAGAGGTAGGGCCCTACGAGCAGTACTTC.

This chain links TRBV20-1 with TRBJ2-2; D remains ambiguous. CDR1 and CDR2 (germline): DFQATT, SNEGSKA (reference sequence). This CDR3 comprises 14 residues. Trimming shortened V by 0 bases and J by 6 bases, and 11 bases separated the two germline ends. The CDR3 reads CSARDLADSGELFF. CDR3 coding DNA: TGCAGTGCTAGAGACTTAGCAGATTCCGGGGAGCTGTTTTTT.

A note on this clonotype: At one end, the junction sequence differs from germline, possibly due to a read error. The V gene is TRBV10-3, the J gene TRBJ2-7; maybe TRBD2 (6 bases). There are 13 residues in the CDR3. Germline V lookup: CDR1 ENHRY, CDR2 SYGVKD. CDR3 sequence: CAFSEGGLYEQYF. The CDR3 nucleotides read TGTGCCTTCAGTGAGGGCGGACTATACGAGCAGTACTTC.

Comment on this clonotype: A junction end diverges from the germline sequence, so it may reflect a read error. The V and J genes are TRBV6-1 and TRBJ2-4, with D possibly TRBD1 on 6 matching bases. The CDR3 contains 15 residues. Germline V CDR1 and CDR2: MNHNS, SASEGT. As DNA, the CDR3 is TGTACCAGCAGTGACAGGTTTCCTCCGCCAAACATTCAGTACTTC. Protein product: CTSSDRFPPPNIQYF.

Of note for this clonotype: The CDR3 does not close with the conserved phenylalanine or tryptophan, likely indicating a read error. The limits of the CDR3 on the DNA are not certain, so only TCRdb's listed CDR3 is given. This chain links TRBV29-1 with TRBJ2-3. Germline V CDR1 and CDR2: SQVTM, ANQGSEA. The CDR3 has 12 residues if both end residues are counted. CDR3 region: CSVETSTDTQYL.

As regards this clonotype: The germline gene is not matched at one end of the junction; a read error may be the cause. J is TRBJ1-5 and V is TRBV5-1; 9 positions agree with TRBD1. The CDR3 totals 15 residues. Germline CDR1 and CDR2: SGHRS and YFSETQ. The CDR3 loop is CTSSLGQGGNQPQHF. The CDR3 DNA reads TGCACCAGCAGCTTGGGACAGGGAGGGAATCAGCCCCAGCATTTT. Together with reference TRBV5-1 and TRBJ1-5, the CDR3 gives the full variable domain: KAGVTQTPRYLIKTRGQQVTLSCSPISGHRSVSWYQQTPGQGLQFLFEYFSETQRNKGNFPGRFSGRQFSNSRSEMNVSTLELGDSALYLCTSSLGQGGNQPQHFGDGTRLSIL.

A word on this clonotype: The junction departs from the called germline gene at one end, perhaps through a read error. The chain recombines TRBV5-1 with TRBJ2-3, with D possibly TRBD1 on 5 matching bases. CDR1 and CDR2 from the germline V gene are SGHRS and YFSETQ. This CDR3 is 13 amino acids long. The CDR3 DNA follows: TGCGCCAGCAGCGATTGGGGCTCCGATACACAGTATTTT. This encodes CASSDWGSDTQYF.

V is TRBV18 and J is TRBJ1-1; the D gene is possibly TRBD1 (6 bases). The germline CDR1 and CDR2 sequences are KGHSH and LQKENI. The V end lost 3 bases, the J end lost 8 bases, and 19 bases lay between the germline ends. CDR3 length: 15 amino acids. CDR3 bases: TGTGCCAGCTCACCCCACGCCGCCGGGGGCATCGAAGCTTTCTTT. Encoded protein: CASSPHAAGGIEAFF.

The table lists this clonotype with a few counts. The chain recombines TRBV2 with TRBJ2-1; 7 bases match TRBD2. J lost 9 bases, V lost 2 bases, and 10 bases had no gene match. This CDR3 contains 15 residues. Germline CDR1 is SNHLY and CDR2 is FYNNEI. The CDR3 protein is CASSESREGQGEQFF. CDR3 bases: TGTGCCAGCAGTGAATCGAGGGAGGGCCAGGGTGAGCAGTTCTTC.

The chain has TRBV29-1 and TRBJ2-1; D is possibly TRBD1 (6 bases). The CDR3 covers 14 residues. Germline V lookup: CDR1 SQVTM, CDR2 ANQGSEA. V shed 2 bases and J shed 2 bases, with 10 bases lying between them. The CDR3 loop is CSVELYRAYNEQFF. In DNA form, the CDR3 reads TGCAGCGTTGAACTCTACAGGGCCTACAATGAGCAGTTCTTC.

This chain uses TRBV20-1 with TRBJ2-5, with D uncertain. The germline V gene encodes CDR1 DFQATT and CDR2 SNEGSKA (reference sequence). The germline V and J ends were trimmed by 8 bases and 4 bases, with 17 bases remaining between them. The CDR3 sequence is 13 residues long. The CDR3 bases are TGCAGTAATAGACGGTGGGTCGGAGAGACCCAGTACTTC. It yields the protein CSNRRWVGETQYF.